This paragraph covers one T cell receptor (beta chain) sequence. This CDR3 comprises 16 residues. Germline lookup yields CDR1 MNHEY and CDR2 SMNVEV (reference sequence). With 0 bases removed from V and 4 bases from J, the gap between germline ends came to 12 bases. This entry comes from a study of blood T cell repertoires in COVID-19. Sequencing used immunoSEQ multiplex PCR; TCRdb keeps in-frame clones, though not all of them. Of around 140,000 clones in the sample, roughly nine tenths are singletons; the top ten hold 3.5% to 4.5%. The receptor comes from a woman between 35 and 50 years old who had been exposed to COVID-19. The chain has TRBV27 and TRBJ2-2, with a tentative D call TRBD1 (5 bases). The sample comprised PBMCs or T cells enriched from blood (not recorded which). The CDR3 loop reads CASSLSRGIGTGELFF. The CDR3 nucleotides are TGTGCCAGCAGTTTATCAAGGGGCATCGGCACCGGGGAGCTGTTTTTT.